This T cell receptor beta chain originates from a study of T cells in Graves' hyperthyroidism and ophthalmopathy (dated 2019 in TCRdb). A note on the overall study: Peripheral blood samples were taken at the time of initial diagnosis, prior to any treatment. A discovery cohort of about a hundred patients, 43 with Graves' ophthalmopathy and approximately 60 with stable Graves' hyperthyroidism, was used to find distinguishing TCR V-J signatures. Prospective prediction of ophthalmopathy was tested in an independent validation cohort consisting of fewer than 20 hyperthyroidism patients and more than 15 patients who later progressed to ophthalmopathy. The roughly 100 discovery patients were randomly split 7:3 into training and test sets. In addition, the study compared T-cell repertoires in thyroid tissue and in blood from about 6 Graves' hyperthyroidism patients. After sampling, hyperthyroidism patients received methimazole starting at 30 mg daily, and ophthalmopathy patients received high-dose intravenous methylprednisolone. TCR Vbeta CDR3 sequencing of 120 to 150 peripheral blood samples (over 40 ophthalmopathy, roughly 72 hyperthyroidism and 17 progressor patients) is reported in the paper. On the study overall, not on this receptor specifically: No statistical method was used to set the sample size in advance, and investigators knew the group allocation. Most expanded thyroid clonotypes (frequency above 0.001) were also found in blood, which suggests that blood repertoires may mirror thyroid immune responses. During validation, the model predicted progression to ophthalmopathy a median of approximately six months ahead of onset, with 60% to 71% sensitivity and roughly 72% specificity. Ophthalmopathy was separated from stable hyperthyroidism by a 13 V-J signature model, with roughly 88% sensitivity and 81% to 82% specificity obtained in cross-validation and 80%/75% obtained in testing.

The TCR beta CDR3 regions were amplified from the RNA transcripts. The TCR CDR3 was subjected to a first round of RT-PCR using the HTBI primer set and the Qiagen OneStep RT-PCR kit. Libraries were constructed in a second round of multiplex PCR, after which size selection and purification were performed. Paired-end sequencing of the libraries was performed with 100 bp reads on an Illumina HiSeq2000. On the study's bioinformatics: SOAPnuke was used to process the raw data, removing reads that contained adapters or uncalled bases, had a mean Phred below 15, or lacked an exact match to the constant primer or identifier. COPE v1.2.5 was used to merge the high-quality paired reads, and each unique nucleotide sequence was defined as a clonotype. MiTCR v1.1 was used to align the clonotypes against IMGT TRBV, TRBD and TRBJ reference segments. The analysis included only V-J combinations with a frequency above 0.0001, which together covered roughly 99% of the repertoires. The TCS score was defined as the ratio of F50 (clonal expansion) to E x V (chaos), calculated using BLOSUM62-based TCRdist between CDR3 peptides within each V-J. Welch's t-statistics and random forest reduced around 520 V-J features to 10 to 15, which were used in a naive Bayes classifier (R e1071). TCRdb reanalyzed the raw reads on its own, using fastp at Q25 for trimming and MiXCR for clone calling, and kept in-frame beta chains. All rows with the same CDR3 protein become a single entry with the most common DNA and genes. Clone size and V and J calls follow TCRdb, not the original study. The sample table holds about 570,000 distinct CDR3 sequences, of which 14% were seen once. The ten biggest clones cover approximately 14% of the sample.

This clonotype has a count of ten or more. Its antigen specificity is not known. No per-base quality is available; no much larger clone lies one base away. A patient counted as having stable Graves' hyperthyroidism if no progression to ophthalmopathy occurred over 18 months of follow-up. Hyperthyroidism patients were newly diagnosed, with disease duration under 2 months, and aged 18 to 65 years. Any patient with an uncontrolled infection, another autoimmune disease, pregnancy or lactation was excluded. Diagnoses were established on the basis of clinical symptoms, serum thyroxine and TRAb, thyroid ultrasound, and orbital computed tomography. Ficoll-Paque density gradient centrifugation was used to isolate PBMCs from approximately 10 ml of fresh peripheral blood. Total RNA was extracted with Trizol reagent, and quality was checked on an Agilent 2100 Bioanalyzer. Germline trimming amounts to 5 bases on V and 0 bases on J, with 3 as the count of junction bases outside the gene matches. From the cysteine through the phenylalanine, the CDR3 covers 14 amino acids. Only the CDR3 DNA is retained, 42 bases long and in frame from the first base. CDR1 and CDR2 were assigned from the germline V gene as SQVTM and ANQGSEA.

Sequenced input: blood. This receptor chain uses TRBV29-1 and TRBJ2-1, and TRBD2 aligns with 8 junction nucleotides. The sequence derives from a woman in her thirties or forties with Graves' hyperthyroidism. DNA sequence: TGCAGCGTTCCAAGCGGGAGCTCCTACAATGAGCAGTTCTTC. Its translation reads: CSVPSGSSYNEQFF.